Listed here are 12 T cell receptor beta chains from one sample, sequenced in a study of cytomegalovirus exposure and HLA in healthy donors. Primers: 60 Vbeta forward and 13 Jbeta reverse. Produced via immunoSEQ multiplex PCR; TCRdb's table is partial and in-frame only. The sample lists about 140,000 clones, roughly 77% occurring once. The specimen sequenced was PBMCs. These receptors originate from a man aged 25-45 years in good health.

In this sample, this clone turned up a few times. The chain is built from TRBV18 and TRBJ2-1; TRBD1 matches 9 bases. V gave up 3 bases and J gave up 8 bases; unmatched junction bases: 17. Germline CDR1 and CDR2: KGHSH and LQKENI. The CDR3 extends over 18 amino acids. CDR3 in DNA: TGTGCCAGCTCACCCTACGGACAGGGGAGGATTATTACGTATGAGCAGTTCTTC. Its translation is CASSPYGQGRIITYEQFF.

The V call is TRBV7-2, the J call TRBJ2-3; 7 nucleotides line up with TRBD1. This CDR3 has 13 amino acids. V dropped 3 bases and J dropped 7; count of bases not matched to a gene: 4. Germline V CDR1 and CDR2: SGHTA, FQGNSA. The CDR3 bases are TGTGCCAGCAGCTTCGACAGGGCAAATACGCAGTATTTT. Translation gives CASSFDRANTQYF.

The chain combines TRBV9 with TRBJ2-7; 7 bases agree with TRBD2. The CDR3 is made up of 15 amino acids. Germline lookup yields CDR1 SGDLS and CDR2 YYNGEE. V lost 4 bases, J lost 4 bases, and 11 bases stayed unmatched. For the CDR3, the DNA is TGTGCCAGCAGCCCTCACCCGACTAGCTTGTACGAGCAGTACTTC. Amino acids: CASSPHPTSLYEQYF.

This clone has only one observation. The chain couples TRBV19 to TRBJ1-2; D is unresolved. Germline values: CDR1 LNHDA, CDR2 SQIVND (reference sequence). V gave up 7 bases and J gave up 4 bases, with 13 bases separating them. The CDR3 is 13 amino acids. CDR3 residues: CASNPIASYGYTF. CDR3 bases: TGTGCCAGTAACCCAATCGCGAGCTATGGCTACACCTTC.

This chain uses TRBV5-1 with TRBJ2-3; TRBD2 might be the D (6 bases). Germline V gene data show CDR1 as SGHRS and CDR2 as YFSETQ. Trimming removed 5 bases at V and 3 bases at J, with 10 bases between. The CDR3 is made up of 13 amino acids. The CDR3 spells CASRAGRTDTQYF. Written as DNA, the CDR3 is TGCGCCAGCAGGGCAGGGAGGACAGATACGCAGTATTTT.

This chain joins TRBV13 and TRBJ2-5, with D unclear. With the DNA end fitting TRBJ2-7 better, the J assignment may be wrong. CDR3 size: 15 residues. The germline CDR1 and CDR2 sequences are PRHDT and FYEKMQ (reference sequence). CDR3 in amino acids: CASTQRQALTYEQYF. As DNA, the CDR3 is TGTGCCAGCACCCAAAGACAAGCCCTAACCTACGAGCAGTACTTC.

V and J are TRBV27 and TRBJ2-1; 10 bases are a match to TRBD1. The CDR3 consists of 12 residues. V gave up 4 bases and J gave up 12 bases; unmatched junction bases: 3. The germline CDR1 and CDR2 sequences are MNHEY and SMNVEV (reference sequence). CDR3 nucleotide sequence: TGTGCCAGCAGTTGGGACAGGGGAAGGCAGTTCTTC. Its translation is CASSWDRGRQFF.

This clone was counted once. The chain has TRBV4-2 and TRBJ2-1; TRBD2 matches 9 bases. CDR1 is LGHNA and CDR2 is YNFKEQ in the germline V gene. V was clipped by 1 base and J by 10 bases; unmatched bases: 5. The CDR3 consists of 14 residues. The CDR3 sequence is CASSQGGGGAEQFF. DNA of the CDR3: TGTGCCAGCAGCCAAGGTGGCGGGGGGGCAGAGCAGTTCTTC.

V is TRBV9 and J is TRBJ2-1; tentatively, D is TRBD2 (6 bases). The CDR3 totals 14 residues. V shed 3 bases and J shed 0 bases, with 7 bases lying between them. Germline V gives CDR1 SGDLS, CDR2 YYNGEE. The CDR3 DNA is TGTGCCAGCAGCGCCGGGAGCTCCTACAATGAGCAGTTCTTC. Encoded protein: CASSAGSSYNEQFF.

The rearrangement links TRBV7-2 to TRBJ1-5, with TRBD1 as a possible D gene (5 bases). Germline CDR1 SGHTA, CDR2 FQGNSA. The V end was cut by 5 bases, the J end by 11 bases, with 13 bases between. The CDR3 contains 12 residues. The CDR3 protein is CASSTFGGSQHF. CDR3 coding DNA: TGTGCCAGCAGCACGTTCGGGGGGTCCCAGCATTTT.

This clone turned up a few times. The V call is TRBV4-3, the J call TRBJ2-1, with 11 positions matching TRBD2. This CDR3 spans 15 amino acids. In germline, CDR1 is LGHNA, CDR2 YSLEER. V shed 2 bases and J 7 bases; nucleotides not matched to a gene: 4. Here the CDR3 DNA reads TGCGCCAGCAGCCAATTAGCGGGGGGGCTAAATGAGCAGTTCTTC. Amino acid sequence: CASSQLAGGLNEQFF.

The rearrangement links TRBV13 to TRBJ1-4; weak D call: TRBD1 (5 bases). This CDR3 is 14 amino acids long. Germline V gene sequence: CDR1 PRHDT, CDR2 FYEKMQ (reference sequence). V was shortened by 3 bases and J by 8 bases, with 13 bases between the two germline ends. In DNA form, the CDR3 reads TGTGCCAGCAGCTTGATAGGGGCACGAGAAAAACTGTTTTTT. This encodes CASSLIGAREKLFF. Full variable domain (rest looked up from reference TRBV13 and TRBJ1-4): AAGVIQSPRHLIKEKRETATLKCYPIPRHDTVYWYQQGPGQDPQFLISFYEKMQSDKGSIPDRFSAQQFSDYHSELNMSSLELGDSALYFCASSLIGAREKLFFGSGTQLSVL.